This T cell receptor beta chain was documented in a study of blood T cell repertoires in COVID-19. Turning to the study itself: There were acute and convalescent COVID-19 samples, and they came from the United States, Italy and Spain. In each case, the material was cDNA or gDNA derived from T cells, B-cell-depleted T cells, or PBMCs.

CDR1 and CDR2 (germline): LNHNV, YYDKDF (reference sequence). CDR3 size: 12 residues. Trimming cost V 3 bases and J 4 bases, with 4 bases left between them. Sequencing used immunoSEQ multiplex PCR; TCRdb keeps in-frame clones, though not all of them. The sample has some 100,000 clones, more than 85% seen once; the top ten hold 0.97%. The chain employs TRBV15 and TRBJ2-1; no reliable D call. The sample taken for sequencing was peripheral blood. The sequence derives from a man in his sixties with acute or convalescent COVID-19. The DNA of the CDR3 is TGTGCCACCAGCAGCTATTACAATGAGCAGTTCTTC. Its translation: CATSSYYNEQFF.